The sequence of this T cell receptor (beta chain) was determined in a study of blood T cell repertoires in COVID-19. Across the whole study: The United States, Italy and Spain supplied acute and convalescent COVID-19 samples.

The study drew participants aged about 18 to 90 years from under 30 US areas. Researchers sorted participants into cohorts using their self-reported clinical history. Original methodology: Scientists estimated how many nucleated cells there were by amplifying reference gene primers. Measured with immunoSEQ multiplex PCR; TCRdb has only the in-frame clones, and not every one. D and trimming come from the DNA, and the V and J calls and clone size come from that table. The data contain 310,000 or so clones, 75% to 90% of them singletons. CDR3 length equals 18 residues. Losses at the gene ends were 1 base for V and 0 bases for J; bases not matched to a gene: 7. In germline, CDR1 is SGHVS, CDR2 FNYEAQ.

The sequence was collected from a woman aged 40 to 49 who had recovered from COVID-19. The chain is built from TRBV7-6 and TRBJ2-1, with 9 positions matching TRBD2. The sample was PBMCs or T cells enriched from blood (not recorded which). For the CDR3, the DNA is TGTGCCAGCAGCTTAGTGGAGCGACTAGCGGTCTCCTACAATGAGCAGTTCTTC. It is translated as CASSLVERLAVSYNEQFF.